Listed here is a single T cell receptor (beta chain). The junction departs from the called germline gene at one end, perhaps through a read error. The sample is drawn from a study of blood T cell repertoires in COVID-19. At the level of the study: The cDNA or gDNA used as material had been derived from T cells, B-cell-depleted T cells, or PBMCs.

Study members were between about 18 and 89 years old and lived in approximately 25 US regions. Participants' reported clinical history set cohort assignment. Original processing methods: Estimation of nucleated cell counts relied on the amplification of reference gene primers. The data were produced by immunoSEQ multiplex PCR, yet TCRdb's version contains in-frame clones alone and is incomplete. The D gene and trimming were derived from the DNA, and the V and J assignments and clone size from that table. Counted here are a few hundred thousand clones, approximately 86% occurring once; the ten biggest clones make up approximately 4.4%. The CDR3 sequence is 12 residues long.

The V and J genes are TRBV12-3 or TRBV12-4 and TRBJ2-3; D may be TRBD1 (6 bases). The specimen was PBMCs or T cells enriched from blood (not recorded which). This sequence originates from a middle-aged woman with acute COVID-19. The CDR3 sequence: CASSSFDRQGDF. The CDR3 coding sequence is TGTGCCAGCAGCTCATTCGACAGGCAAGGGGATTTT.